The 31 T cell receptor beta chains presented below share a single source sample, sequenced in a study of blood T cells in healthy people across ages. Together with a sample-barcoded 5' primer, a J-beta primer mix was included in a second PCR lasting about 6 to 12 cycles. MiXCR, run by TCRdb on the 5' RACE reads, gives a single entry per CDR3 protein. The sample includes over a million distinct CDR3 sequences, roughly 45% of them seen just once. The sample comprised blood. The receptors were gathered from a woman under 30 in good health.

The CDR3 DNA is TGCAGTGCTCCGAAGCGGACAGGGGGAGAGACCCAGTACTTC. This sequence encodes CSAPKRTGGETQYF. This chain links TRBV20-1 with TRBJ2-7; 10 bases are shared with TRBD1. Matching the DNA end better, TRBJ2-5 makes the J call doubtful. This CDR3 comprises 14 residues. CDR1 and CDR2 (germline): DFQATT, SNEGSKA (reference sequence).

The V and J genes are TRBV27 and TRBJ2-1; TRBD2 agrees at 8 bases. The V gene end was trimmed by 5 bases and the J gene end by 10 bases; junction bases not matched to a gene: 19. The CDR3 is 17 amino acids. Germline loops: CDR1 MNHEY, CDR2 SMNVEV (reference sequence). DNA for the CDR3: TGTGCCAGCAGTAAAATCAGATCCGGGACTAGTGTGTCCGAGCAGTTCTTC. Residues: CASSKIRSGTSVSEQFF.

The CDR3 is CASSQQTSEGDTQYF. CDR3 in DNA: TGTGCCAGCAGCCAACAGACAAGCGAGGGGGATACGCAGTATTTT. The chain links TRBV3-1 to TRBJ2-3; tentatively, D is TRBD1 or TRBD2 (5 bases each). Germline-derived CDR1 and CDR2 are LGHDT and YNNKEL (reference sequence). V was clipped by 2 bases and J by 6 bases, with 15 bases between them. There are 15 residues in the CDR3.

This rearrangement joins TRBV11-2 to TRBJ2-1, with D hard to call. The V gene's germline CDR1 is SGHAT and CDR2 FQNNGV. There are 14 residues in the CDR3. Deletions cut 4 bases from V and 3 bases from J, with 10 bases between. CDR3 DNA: TGTGCCAGCAGCTCCTTCGCGTACTACAATGAGCAGTTCTTC. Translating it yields CASSSFAYYNEQFF.

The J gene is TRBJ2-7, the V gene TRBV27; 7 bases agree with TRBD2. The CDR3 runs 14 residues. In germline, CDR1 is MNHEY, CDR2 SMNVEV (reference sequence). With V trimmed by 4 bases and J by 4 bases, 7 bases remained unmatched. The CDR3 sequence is CASSSGTKGYEQYF. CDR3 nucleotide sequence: TGTGCCAGCAGTTCCGGGACTAAAGGATACGAGCAGTACTTC.

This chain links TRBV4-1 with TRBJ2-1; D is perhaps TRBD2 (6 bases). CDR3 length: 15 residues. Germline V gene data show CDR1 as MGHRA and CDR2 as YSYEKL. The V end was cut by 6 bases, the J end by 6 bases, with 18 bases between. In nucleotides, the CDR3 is TGCGCCAGCAGTCGGGTCGGGACTGGGGGCAATGAGCAGTTCTTC. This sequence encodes CASSRVGTGGNEQFF.

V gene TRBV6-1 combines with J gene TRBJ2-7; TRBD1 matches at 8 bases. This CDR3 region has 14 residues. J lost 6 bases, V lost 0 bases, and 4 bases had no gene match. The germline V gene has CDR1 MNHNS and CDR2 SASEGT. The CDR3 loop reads CASSEAAGGGEQYF. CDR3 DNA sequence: TGTGCCAGCAGTGAAGCCGCAGGGGGCGGCGAGCAGTACTTC.

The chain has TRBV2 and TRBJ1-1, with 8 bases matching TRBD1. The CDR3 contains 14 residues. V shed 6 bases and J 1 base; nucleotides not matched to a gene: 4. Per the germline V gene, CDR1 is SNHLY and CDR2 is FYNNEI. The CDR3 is CASRGTGGNTEAFF. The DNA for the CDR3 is TGTGCCAGCAGGGGGACAGGTGGGAACACTGAAGCTTTCTTT.

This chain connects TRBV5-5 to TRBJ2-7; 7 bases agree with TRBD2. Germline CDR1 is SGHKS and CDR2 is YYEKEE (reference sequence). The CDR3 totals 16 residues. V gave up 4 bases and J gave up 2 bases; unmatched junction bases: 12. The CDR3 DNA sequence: TGTGCCAGCAGCCCCATCCTGACGGGGGGAACCTACGAGCAGTACTTC. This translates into CASSPILTGGTYEQYF.

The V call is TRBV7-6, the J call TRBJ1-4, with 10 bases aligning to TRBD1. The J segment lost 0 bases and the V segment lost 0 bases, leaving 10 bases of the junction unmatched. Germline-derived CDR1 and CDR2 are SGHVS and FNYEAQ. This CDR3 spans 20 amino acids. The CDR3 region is CASSLAPGQGLGATNEKLFF. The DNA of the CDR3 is TGTGCCAGCAGCTTAGCACCGGGACAGGGGTTGGGGGCAACTAATGAAAAACTGTTTTTT.

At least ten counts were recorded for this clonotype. CDR3 amino acids: CASSLRGNYGYTF. The CDR3 region has the DNA TGTGCCAGCAGTTTGCGGGGTAACTATGGCTACACCTTC. The V and J genes are TRBV27 and TRBJ1-2, with D unresolved. The CDR3 runs to 13 residues. CDR1 MNHEY and CDR2 SMNVEV come from the germline V gene (reference sequence). The V and J ends lost 3 bases and 1 base respectively, with 6 bases between them.

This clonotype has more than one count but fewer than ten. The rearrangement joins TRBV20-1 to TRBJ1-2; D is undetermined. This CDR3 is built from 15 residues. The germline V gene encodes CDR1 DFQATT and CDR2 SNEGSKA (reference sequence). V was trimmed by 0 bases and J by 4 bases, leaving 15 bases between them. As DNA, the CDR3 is TGCAGTGCTAGAGATGTCCAGGCGGGGAGCTATGGCTACACCTTC. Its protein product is CSARDVQAGSYGYTF.

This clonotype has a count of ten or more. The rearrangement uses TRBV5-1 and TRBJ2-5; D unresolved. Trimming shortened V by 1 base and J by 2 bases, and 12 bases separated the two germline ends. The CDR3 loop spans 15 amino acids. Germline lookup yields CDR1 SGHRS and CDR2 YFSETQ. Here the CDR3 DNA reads TGCGCCAGCAGCTTGTCCCCCGGGCGGCAAGAGACCCAGTACTTC. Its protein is CASSLSPGRQETQYF.

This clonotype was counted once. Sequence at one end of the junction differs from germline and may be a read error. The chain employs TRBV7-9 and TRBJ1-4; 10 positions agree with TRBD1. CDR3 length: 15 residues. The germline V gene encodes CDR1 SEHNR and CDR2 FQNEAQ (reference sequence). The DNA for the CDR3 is TGTGCCAGCAGCGAGACAGGGGGCTTTAATGAAGAACTGTTTTTT. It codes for CASSETGGFNEELFF.

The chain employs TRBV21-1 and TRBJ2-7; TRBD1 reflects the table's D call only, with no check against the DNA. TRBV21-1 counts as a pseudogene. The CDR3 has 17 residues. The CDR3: CASSKAGTGVGFFEQYF. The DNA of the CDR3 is TGTGCCAGCAGCAAAGCGGGGACAGGGGTCGGATTTTTCGAGCAGTACTTC.

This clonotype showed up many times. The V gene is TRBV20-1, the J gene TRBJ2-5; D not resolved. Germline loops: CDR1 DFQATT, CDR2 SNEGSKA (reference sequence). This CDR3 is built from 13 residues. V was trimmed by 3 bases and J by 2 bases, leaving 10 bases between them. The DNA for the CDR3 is TGCAGTGCTAGTGAGCCGGCTCAAGAGACCCAGTACTTC. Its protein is CSASEPAQETQYF.

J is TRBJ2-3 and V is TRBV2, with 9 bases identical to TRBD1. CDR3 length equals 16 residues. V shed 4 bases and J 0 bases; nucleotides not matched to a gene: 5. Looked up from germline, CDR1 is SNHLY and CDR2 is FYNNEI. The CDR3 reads CASSAGQGFSTDTQYF. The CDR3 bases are TGTGCCAGCAGTGCGGGACAGGGTTTCAGCACAGATACGCAGTATTTT. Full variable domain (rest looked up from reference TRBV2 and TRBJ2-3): EPEVTQTPSHQVTQMGQEVILRCVPISNHLYFYWYRQILGQKVEFLVSFYNNEISEKSEIFDDQFSVERPDGSNFTLKIRSTKLEDSAMYFCASSAGQGFSTDTQYFGPGTRLTVL.

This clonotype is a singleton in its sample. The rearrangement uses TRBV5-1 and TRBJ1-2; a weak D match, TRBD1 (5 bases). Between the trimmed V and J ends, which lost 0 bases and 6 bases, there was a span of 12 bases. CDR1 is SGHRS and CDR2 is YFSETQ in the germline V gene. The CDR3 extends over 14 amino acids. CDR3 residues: CASSLASWGNGYTF. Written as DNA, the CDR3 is TGCGCCAGCAGCTTGGCGTCCTGGGGGAATGGCTACACCTTC.

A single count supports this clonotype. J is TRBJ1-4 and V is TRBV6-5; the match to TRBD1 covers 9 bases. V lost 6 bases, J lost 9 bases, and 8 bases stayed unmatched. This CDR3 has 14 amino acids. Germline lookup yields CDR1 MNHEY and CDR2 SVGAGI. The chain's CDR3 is CASRAPGQGQKLFF. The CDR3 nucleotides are TGTGCCAGCAGGGCCCCGGGACAGGGACAAAAACTGTTTTTT.

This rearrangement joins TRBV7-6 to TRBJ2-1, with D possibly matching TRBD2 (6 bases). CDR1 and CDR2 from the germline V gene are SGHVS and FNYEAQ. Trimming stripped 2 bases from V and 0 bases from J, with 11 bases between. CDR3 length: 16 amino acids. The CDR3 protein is CASSLRGGNSYNEQFF. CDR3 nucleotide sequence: TGTGCCAGCAGCTTACGTGGGGGGAACTCCTACAATGAGCAGTTCTTC.

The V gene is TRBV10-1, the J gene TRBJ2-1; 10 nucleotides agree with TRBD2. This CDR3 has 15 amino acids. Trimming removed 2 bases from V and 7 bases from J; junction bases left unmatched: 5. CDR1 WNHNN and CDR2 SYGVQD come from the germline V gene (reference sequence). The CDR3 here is CASSEAASGGNEQFF. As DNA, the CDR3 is TGCGCCAGCAGTGAGGCGGCTAGCGGGGGTAATGAGCAGTTCTTC.

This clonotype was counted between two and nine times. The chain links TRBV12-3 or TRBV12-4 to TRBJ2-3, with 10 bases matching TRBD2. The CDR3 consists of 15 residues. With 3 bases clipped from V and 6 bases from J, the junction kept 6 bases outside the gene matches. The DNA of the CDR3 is TGTGCCAGCAGTTTCGTGGGACTAGCGTCCGATACGCAGTATTTT. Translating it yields CASSFVGLASDTQYF.

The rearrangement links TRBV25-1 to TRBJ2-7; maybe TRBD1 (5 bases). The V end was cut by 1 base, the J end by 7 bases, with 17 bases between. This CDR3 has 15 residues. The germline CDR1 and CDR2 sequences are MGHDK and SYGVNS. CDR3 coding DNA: TGTGCCAGCAGTGAATTGTCAGGGCGCGTGGGGGAGCAGTACTTC. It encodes CASSELSGRVGEQYF.

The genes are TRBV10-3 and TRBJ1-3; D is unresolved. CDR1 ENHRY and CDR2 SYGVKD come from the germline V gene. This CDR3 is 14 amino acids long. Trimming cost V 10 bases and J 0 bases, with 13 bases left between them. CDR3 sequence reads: CASREVGSGNTIYF. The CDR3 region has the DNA TGTGCCAGCCGTGAGGTTGGCTCTGGAAACACCATATATTTT.

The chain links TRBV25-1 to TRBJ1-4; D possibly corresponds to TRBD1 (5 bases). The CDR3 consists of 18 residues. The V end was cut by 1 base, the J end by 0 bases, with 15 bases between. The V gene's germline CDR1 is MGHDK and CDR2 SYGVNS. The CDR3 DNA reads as TGTGCCAGCAGTGAATCCCAGGGACCCTTTACAACTAATGAAAAACTGTTTTTT. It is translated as CASSESQGPFTTNEKLFF.

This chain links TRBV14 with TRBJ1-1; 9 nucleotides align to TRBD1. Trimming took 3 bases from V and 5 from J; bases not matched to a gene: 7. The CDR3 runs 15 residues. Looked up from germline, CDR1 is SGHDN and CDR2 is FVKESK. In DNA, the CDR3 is TGTGCCAGCAGCCAGGGGACAGGGAGAAGGACTGAAGCTTTCTTT. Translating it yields CASSQGTGRRTEAFF.

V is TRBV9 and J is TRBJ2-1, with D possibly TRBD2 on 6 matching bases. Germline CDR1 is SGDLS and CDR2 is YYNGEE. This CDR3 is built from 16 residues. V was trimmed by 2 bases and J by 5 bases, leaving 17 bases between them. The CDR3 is CASSVATGVGHNEQFF. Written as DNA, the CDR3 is TGTGCCAGCAGCGTTGCAACGGGGGTTGGCCACAATGAGCAGTTCTTC.

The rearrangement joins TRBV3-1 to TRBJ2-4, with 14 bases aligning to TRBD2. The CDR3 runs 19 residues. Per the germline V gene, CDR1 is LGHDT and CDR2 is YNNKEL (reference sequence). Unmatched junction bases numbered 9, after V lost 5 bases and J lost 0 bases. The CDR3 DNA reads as TGTGCCAGCAGCTCCACGGGACTAGCGGGGGACCTAGCCAAAAACATTCAGTACTTC. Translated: CASSSTGLAGDLAKNIQYF. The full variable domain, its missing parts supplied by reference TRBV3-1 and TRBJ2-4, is DTAVSQTPKYLVTQMGNDKSIKCEQNLGHDTMYWYKQDSKKFLKIMFSYNNKELIINETVPNRFSPKSPDKAHLNLHINSLELGDSAVYFCASSSTGLAGDLAKNIQYFGAGTRLSVL.

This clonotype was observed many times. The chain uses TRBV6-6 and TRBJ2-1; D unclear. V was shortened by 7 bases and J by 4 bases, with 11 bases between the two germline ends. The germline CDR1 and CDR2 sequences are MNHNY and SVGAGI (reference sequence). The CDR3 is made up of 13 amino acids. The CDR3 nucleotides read TGTGCCAGCATTCTTGGGTCGTACAATGAGCAGTTCTTC. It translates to CASILGSYNEQFF.

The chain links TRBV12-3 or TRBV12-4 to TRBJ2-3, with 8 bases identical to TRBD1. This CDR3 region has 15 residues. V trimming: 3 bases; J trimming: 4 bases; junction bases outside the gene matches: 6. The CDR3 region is CASSFGQGGSDTQYF. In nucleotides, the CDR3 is TGTGCCAGCAGTTTTGGACAGGGCGGGTCAGATACGCAGTATTTT.

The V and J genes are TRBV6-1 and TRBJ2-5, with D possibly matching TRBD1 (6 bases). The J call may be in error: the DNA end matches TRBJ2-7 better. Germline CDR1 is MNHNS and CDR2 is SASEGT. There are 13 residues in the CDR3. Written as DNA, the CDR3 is TGTGCCAGCAGTACTTGGGACATCTACGAGCAGTACTTC. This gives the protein CASSTWDIYEQYF.